The rows below give T cell receptor beta chains drawn from one sample of a study of blood T cell repertoires in COVID-19. Sequencing used immunoSEQ multiplex PCR; TCRdb keeps in-frame clones, though not all of them. The table includes about 350,000 clones, roughly 87% detected once. What was sequenced was peripheral blood. The origin of the receptors is a man aged 30 to 45 with COVID-19, enrolled during active disease. Each CDR3 is given with its conserved first and last residue. The D gene is left open where the match is weak. Some rows mark clone size as missing; the rest say once, few, many or name a class of expanded clone.

v_call: TRBV4-3; d_call: -; clone_size: -; j_call: TRBJ2-7; cdr3_aa: CASSQPTGRFPSYEQYF; cdr3_nt: TGCGCCAGCAGCCAACCGACAGGCCGTTTCCCCTCCTACGAGCAGTACTTC
v_call: TRBV18; d_call: -; clone_size: -; j_call: TRBJ2-4; cdr3_aa: CASSPAGSKNIQYF; cdr3_nt: TGTGCCAGCTCACCGGCAGGGTCTAAAAACATTCAGTACTTC
v_call: TRBV6-4; d_call: TRBD1; clone_size: -; j_call: TRBJ2-1; cdr3_aa: CASSDEVGQGMDEQFF; cdr3_nt: TGTGCCAGCAGTGACGAGGTGGGACAGGGGATGGATGAGCAGTTCTTC
v_call: TRBV5-5; d_call: -; clone_size: -; j_call: TRBJ2-3; cdr3_aa: CASSATGTRMIDTQYF; cdr3_nt: TGTGCCAGCAGCGCCACCGGGACAAGGATGATAGATACGCAGTATTTT
v_call: TRBV28; d_call: TRBD1; clone_size: few; j_call: TRBJ2-2; cdr3_aa: CASSPHRGGAGELFF; cdr3_nt: TGTGCCAGCAGTCCCCACAGGGGTGGGGCCGGGGAGCTGTTTTTT
v_call: TRBV7-3; d_call: TRBD1; clone_size: once; j_call: TRBJ1-1; cdr3_aa: CASSPHRGTEAFF; cdr3_nt: TGTGCCAGCAGCCCTCACAGGGGTACTGAAGCTTTCTTT
v_call: TRBV24-1; d_call: -; clone_size: -; j_call: TRBJ1-1; cdr3_aa: CATTHMGGGTEAFF; cdr3_nt: TGTGCCACCACCCACATGGGAGGGGGAACTGAAGCTTTCTTT
v_call: TRBV9; d_call: -; clone_size: -; j_call: TRBJ1-4; cdr3_aa: CASSTLTDRNEKLFF; cdr3_nt: TGTGCCAGCAGCACTCTGACAGATCGGAATGAAAAACTGTTTTTT
v_call: TRBV6-5; d_call: -; clone_size: -; j_call: TRBJ1-1; cdr3_aa: CASGRHGLNTEAFF; cdr3_nt: TGTGCCAGCGGGCGACACGGCCTGAACACTGAAGCTTTCTTT
v_call: TRBV5-1; d_call: -; clone_size: -; j_call: TRBJ2-7; cdr3_aa: CASSPGQFESEQYF; cdr3_nt: TGCGCCAGCAGCCCCGGACAGTTTGAAAGCGAGCAGTACTTC
v_call: TRBV6-2/TRBV6-3; d_call: -; clone_size: -; j_call: TRBJ1-3; cdr3_aa: CASSYDFPTVSGNTIYF; cdr3_nt: TGTGCCAGCAGTTACGACTTCCCGACAGTTTCTGGAAACACCATATATTTT
v_call: TRBV30; d_call: TRBD1; clone_size: few; j_call: TRBJ1-2; cdr3_aa: CAWNNDREDYYYGYTF; cdr3_nt: TGTGCCTGGAACAATGACAGGGAGGATTACTACTATGGCTACACCTTC
v_call: TRBV4-1; d_call: -; clone_size: -; j_call: TRBJ1-6; cdr3_aa: CASRRGESYNSPLHF; cdr3_nt: TGCGCCAGCAGGCGAGGAGAATCCTATAATTCACCCCTCCACTTT
v_call: TRBV6-5; d_call: -; clone_size: -; j_call: TRBJ2-7; cdr3_aa: CASSYGPAGSYEQYF; cdr3_nt: TGTGCCAGCAGTTACGGGCCCGCAGGCTCCTACGAGCAGTACTTC
v_call: TRBV29-1; d_call: TRBD2; clone_size: -; j_call: TRBJ2-7; cdr3_aa: CSVSLAGGLYEQYF; cdr3_nt: TGCAGCGTTTCACTAGCGGGAGGACTCTACGAGCAGTACTTC
v_call: TRBV24-1; d_call: -; clone_size: -; j_call: TRBJ1-5; cdr3_aa: CATSERQDIFNQPQHF; cdr3_nt: TGTGCCACCAGTGAGAGACAGGACATCTTCAATCAGCCCCAGCATTTT
v_call: TRBV28; d_call: -; clone_size: -; j_call: TRBJ2-7; cdr3_aa: CASSIFPSEQYF; cdr3_nt: TGTGCCAGCAGTATCTTTCCTAGCGAGCAGTACTTC
v_call: TRBV20-1; d_call: -; clone_size: -; j_call: TRBJ2-1; cdr3_aa: CSASLATPLFPGEQFF; cdr3_nt: TGCAGTGCTAGTTTGGCGACTCCTCTCTTCCCTGGAGAGCAGTTCTTC
v_call: TRBV15; d_call: -; clone_size: once; j_call: TRBJ2-7; cdr3_aa: CATSRHTGNYEQYF; cdr3_nt: TGTGCCACCAGCAGACATACAGGAAACTACGAGCAGTACTTC
v_call: TRBV27; d_call: -; clone_size: -; j_call: TRBJ1-6; cdr3_aa: CASSLGPAPNSPLHF; cdr3_nt: TGTGCCAGCAGTCTTGGGCCAGCCCCTAATTCACCCCTCCACTTT
v_call: TRBV10-3; d_call: -; clone_size: few; j_call: TRBJ2-7; cdr3_aa: CAISEREFDEQYF; cdr3_nt: TGTGCCATCAGTGAGCGGGAGTTCGACGAGCAGTACTTC
v_call: TRBV7-9; d_call: TRBD2; clone_size: -; j_call: TRBJ2-7; cdr3_aa: CASSLDSGVAYEQYF; cdr3_nt: TGTGCCAGCAGCTTAGATAGCGGGGTCGCCTACGAGCAGTACTTC
v_call: TRBV7-3; d_call: TRBD1; clone_size: -; j_call: TRBJ1-1; cdr3_aa: CASSRDRGNTEAFF; cdr3_nt: TGTGCCAGCAGTCGCGACAGGGGGAACACTGAAGCTTTCTTT
v_call: TRBV6-1; d_call: -; clone_size: -; j_call: TRBJ1-1; cdr3_aa: CASSERGRTEAFF; cdr3_nt: TGTGCCAGCAGTGAACGGGGGAGAACTGAAGCTTTCTTT
v_call: TRBV20-1; d_call: -; clone_size: -; j_call: TRBJ1-2; cdr3_aa: CSASGTQSQNYGYTF; cdr3_nt: TGCAGTGCTAGTGGGACACAGAGTCAGAACTATGGCTACACCTTC
v_call: TRBV2; d_call: -; clone_size: -; j_call: TRBJ1-1; cdr3_aa: CASSDGGQNTEAFF; cdr3_nt: TGTGCCAGCAGTGATGGGGGACAGAACACTGAAGCTTTCTTT
v_call: TRBV6-6; d_call: TRBD2; clone_size: -; j_call: TRBJ2-1; cdr3_aa: CASSYLLAGAGGEQFF; cdr3_nt: TGTGCCAGCAGTTACCTACTAGCGGGAGCTGGTGGTGAGCAGTTCTTC
v_call: TRBV7-2; d_call: -; clone_size: -; j_call: TRBJ1-5; cdr3_aa: CASSLWSTNQPQHF; cdr3_nt: TGTGCCAGCAGCTTATGGTCTACCAATCAGCCCCAGCATTTT
v_call: TRBV28; d_call: TRBD1; clone_size: once; j_call: TRBJ2-1; cdr3_aa: CASSTDRYNEQFF; cdr3_nt: TGTGCCAGCAGTACGGACAGGTACAATGAGCAGTTCTTC
v_call: TRBV19; d_call: -; clone_size: -; j_call: TRBJ1-4; cdr3_aa: CASSRRGGNEKLFF; cdr3_nt: TGTGCCAGTAGTAGGAGAGGTGGGAATGAAAAACTGTTTTTT
v_call: TRBV5-6; d_call: TRBD1; clone_size: -; j_call: TRBJ1-5; cdr3_aa: CASSFLGTGSQPQHF; cdr3_nt: TGTGCCAGCAGCTTCCTCGGGACAGGCAGTCAGCCCCAGCATTTT
v_call: TRBV6-2/TRBV6-3; d_call: TRBD1; clone_size: -; j_call: TRBJ1-4; cdr3_aa: CASSYSQGANEKLFF; cdr3_nt: TGTGCCAGCAGTTACTCACAGGGGGCGAATGAAAAACTGTTTTTT
v_call: TRBV7-8; d_call: TRBD2; clone_size: -; j_call: TRBJ2-3; cdr3_aa: CASSDKRGPYTDTQYF; cdr3_nt: TGTGCCAGCAGCGATAAGCGGGGGCCCTACACAGATACGCAGTATTTT
v_call: TRBV6-5; d_call: -; clone_size: -; j_call: TRBJ2-7; cdr3_aa: CASSYDLQGWVYEQYF; cdr3_nt: TGTGCCAGCAGTTACGACCTGCAGGGTTGGGTCTACGAGCAGTACTTC
v_call: TRBV30; d_call: -; clone_size: -; j_call: TRBJ2-5; cdr3_aa: CASPRGGLETQYF; cdr3_nt: TGTGCCTCCCCCCGGGGAGGATTAGAGACCCAGTACTTC
v_call: TRBV11-1; d_call: TRBD1; clone_size: -; j_call: TRBJ2-7; cdr3_aa: CASSLAGTGDRQYF; cdr3_nt: TGTGCCAGCAGCTTAGCCGGGACAGGGGATAGGCAGTACTTC
v_call: TRBV23-1; d_call: TRBD2; clone_size: -; j_call: TRBJ2-7; cdr3_aa: CASRTGTSSYEQYF; cdr3_nt: TGCGCCAGCAGGACCGGGACTAGCTCCTACGAGCAGTACTTC
v_call: TRBV18; d_call: TRBD1; clone_size: -; j_call: TRBJ2-5; cdr3_aa: CASSTGQQETQYF; cdr3_nt: TGTGCCAGCTCTACGGGACAGCAAGAGACCCAGTACTTC
v_call: TRBV14; d_call: -; clone_size: -; j_call: TRBJ1-2; cdr3_aa: CASSPSGGRPYGYTF; cdr3_nt: TGTGCCAGCAGCCCGTCGGGGGGGCGTCCCTATGGCTACACCTTC
v_call: TRBV28; d_call: TRBD1; clone_size: once; j_call: TRBJ1-5; cdr3_aa: CASSPRDSSVSGNQPQHF; cdr3_nt: TGTGCCAGCAGTCCGAGGGACAGTTCGGTTAGTGGCAATCAGCCCCAGCATTTT
v_call: TRBV6-7; d_call: -; clone_size: -; j_call: TRBJ2-7; cdr3_aa: CATRGLAFSYEQYF; cdr3_nt: TGTGCTACTCGCGGGCTAGCATTTTCCTACGAGCAGTACTTC
v_call: TRBV3-1/TRBV3-2; d_call: -; clone_size: -; j_call: TRBJ1-1; cdr3_aa: CASSPTRTNQDTEAFF; cdr3_nt: TGTGCCAGCAGCCCGACCCGGACAAATCAGGACACTGAAGCTTTCTTT
v_call: TRBV27; d_call: -; clone_size: -; j_call: TRBJ1-5; cdr3_aa: CASSSSDRINQPQHF; cdr3_nt: TGTGCCAGCAGTTCCTCGGACAGAATCAATCAGCCCCAGCATTTT
v_call: TRBV27; d_call: -; clone_size: -; j_call: TRBJ2-7; cdr3_aa: CASSRGALSYEQYF; cdr3_nt: TGTGCCAGCAGCCGGGGGGCTCTCTCCTACGAGCAGTACTTC
v_call: TRBV24-1; d_call: -; clone_size: -; j_call: TRBJ1-2; cdr3_aa: CATSDLGQGGRYGYTF; cdr3_nt: TGTGCCACCAGTGATTTGGGGCAGGGAGGGAGGTATGGCTACACCTTC
v_call: TRBV5-1; d_call: TRBD1; clone_size: -; j_call: TRBJ1-3; cdr3_aa: CASSSGQDGNTIYF; cdr3_nt: TGCGCCAGCAGCTCCGGACAGGATGGAAACACCATATATTTT
v_call: TRBV15; d_call: -; clone_size: -; j_call: TRBJ1-2; cdr3_aa: CATSRDQGLYGYTF; cdr3_nt: TGTGCCACCAGCAGAGATCAGGGTCTCTATGGCTACACCTTC
v_call: TRBV24-1; d_call: -; clone_size: -; j_call: TRBJ1-5; cdr3_aa: CATGDRSNQPQHF; cdr3_nt: TGTGCCACCGGAGACAGGAGCAATCAGCCCCAGCATTTT
v_call: TRBV7-2; d_call: TRBD2; clone_size: few; j_call: TRBJ2-7; cdr3_aa: CASSLGPGLAYEQYF; cdr3_nt: TGTGCCAGCAGCTTAGGACCGGGACTAGCCTACGAGCAGTACTTC
v_call: TRBV5-6; d_call: -; clone_size: -; j_call: TRBJ1-2; cdr3_aa: CASSLGVGEGYTF; cdr3_nt: TGTGCCAGCAGCCTGGGCGTTGGGGAGGGCTACACCTTC
v_call: TRBV21-1; d_call: -; clone_size: -; j_call: TRBJ2-7; cdr3_aa: CASSKGQGAGYEQYF; cdr3_nt: TGTGCCAGCAGCAAAGGACAGGGGGCAGGCTACGAGCAGTACTTC
v_call: TRBV5-6; d_call: TRBD1; clone_size: -; j_call: TRBJ1-2; cdr3_aa: CASSSRGDRLNYGYTF; cdr3_nt: TGTGCCAGCAGCTCTAGGGGGGACAGACTCAACTATGGCTACACCTTC
v_call: TRBV7-6; d_call: -; clone_size: once; j_call: TRBJ1-4; cdr3_aa: CASSSLTNEKLFF; cdr3_nt: TGTGCCAGCAGCTCCCTGACTAATGAAAAACTGTTTTTT
v_call: TRBV11-2; d_call: -; clone_size: -; j_call: TRBJ1-1; cdr3_aa: CASSLKSVRQVNTEAFF; cdr3_nt: TGTGCCAGCAGCTTAAAGTCGGTTCGACAGGTGAACACTGAAGCTTTCTTT
v_call: TRBV15; d_call: -; clone_size: -; j_call: TRBJ2-3; cdr3_aa: CATSRDPGRKSTDTQYF; cdr3_nt: TGTGCCACCAGCAGAGACCCAGGGCGAAAATCCACAGATACGCAGTATTTT